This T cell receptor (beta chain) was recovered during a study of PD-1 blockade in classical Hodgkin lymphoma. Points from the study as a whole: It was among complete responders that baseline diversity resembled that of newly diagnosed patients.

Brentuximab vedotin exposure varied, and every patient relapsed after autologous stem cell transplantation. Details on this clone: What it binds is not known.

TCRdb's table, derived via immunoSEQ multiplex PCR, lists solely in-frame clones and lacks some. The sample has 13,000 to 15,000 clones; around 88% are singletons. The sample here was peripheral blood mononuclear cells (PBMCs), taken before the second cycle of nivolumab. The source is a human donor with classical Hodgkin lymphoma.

This CDR3 reads CASSPLSSTGRNYGYTF. CDR3 nucleotide sequence: TGTGCCAGCTCACCACTGAGTTCGACAGGGCGGAACTATGGCTACACCTTC. The J gene is TRBJ1-2, the V gene TRBV18; TRBD1 matches at 7 bases. Germline-derived CDR1 and CDR2 are KGHSH and LQKENI. The junction had 10 bases not matched to a gene; V was cut back by 1 base and J by 2 bases. The CDR3 length is 17 residues.